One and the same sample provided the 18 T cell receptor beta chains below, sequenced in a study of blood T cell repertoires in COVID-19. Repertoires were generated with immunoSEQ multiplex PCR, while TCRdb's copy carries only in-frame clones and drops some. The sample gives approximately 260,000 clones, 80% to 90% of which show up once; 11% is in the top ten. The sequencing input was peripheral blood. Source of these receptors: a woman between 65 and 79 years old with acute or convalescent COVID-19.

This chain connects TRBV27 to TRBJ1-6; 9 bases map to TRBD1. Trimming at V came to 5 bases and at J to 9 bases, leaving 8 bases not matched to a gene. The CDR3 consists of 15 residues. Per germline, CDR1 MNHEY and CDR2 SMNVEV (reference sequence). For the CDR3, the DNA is TGTGCCAGCAGTCCCGCCGGGACAGGGCGTTCACCCCTCCACTTT. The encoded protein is CASSPAGTGRSPLHF.

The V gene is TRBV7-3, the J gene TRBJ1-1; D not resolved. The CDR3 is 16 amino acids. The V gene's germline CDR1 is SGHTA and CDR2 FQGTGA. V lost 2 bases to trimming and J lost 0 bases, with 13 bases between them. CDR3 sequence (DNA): TGTGCCAGCAGCTTAGGGCAGCCTTCCATGAACACTGAAGCTTTCTTT. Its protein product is CASSLGQPSMNTEAFF.

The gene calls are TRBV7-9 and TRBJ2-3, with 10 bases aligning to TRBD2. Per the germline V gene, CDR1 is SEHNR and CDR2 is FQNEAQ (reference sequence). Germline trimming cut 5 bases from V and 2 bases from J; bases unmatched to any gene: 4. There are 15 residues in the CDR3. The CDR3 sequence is CASSELAGTTDTQYF. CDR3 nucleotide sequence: TGTGCCAGCAGCGAACTAGCGGGGACCACAGATACGCAGTATTTT.

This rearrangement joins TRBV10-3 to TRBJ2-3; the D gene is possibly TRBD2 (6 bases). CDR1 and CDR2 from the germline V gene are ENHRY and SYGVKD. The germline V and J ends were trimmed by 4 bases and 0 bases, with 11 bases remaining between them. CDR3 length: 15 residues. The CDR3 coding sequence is TGTGCCATCAGTGTTTCGGCGGGGAGCACAGATACGCAGTATTTT. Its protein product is CAISVSAGSTDTQYF.

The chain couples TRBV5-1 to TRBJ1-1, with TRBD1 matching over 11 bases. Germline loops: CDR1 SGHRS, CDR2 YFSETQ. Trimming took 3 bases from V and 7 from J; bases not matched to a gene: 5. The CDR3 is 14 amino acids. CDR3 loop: CASSSRDRGYEAFF. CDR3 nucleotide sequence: TGCGCCAGCAGCTCTCGGGACAGGGGGTATGAAGCTTTCTTT.

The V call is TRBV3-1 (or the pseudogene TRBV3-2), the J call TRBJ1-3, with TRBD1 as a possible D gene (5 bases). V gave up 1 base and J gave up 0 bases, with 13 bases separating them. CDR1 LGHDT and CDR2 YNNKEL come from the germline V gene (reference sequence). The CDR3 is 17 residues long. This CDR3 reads CASSQAPGGYSGNTIYF. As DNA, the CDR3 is TGTGCCAGCAGCCAAGCACCGGGGGGATACTCTGGAAACACCATATATTTT.

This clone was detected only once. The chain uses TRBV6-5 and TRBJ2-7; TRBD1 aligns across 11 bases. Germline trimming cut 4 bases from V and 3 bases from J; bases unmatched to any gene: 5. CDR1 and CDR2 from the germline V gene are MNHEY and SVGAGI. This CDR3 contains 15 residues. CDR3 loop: CASSSPGTGGYEQYF. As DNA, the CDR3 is TGTGCCAGCAGTTCCCCCGGGACAGGGGGCTACGAGCAGTACTTC.

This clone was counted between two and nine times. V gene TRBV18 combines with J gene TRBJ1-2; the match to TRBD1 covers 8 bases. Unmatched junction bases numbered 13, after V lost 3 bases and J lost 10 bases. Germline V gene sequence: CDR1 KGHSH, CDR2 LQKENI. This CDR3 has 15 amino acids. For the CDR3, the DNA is TGTGCCAGCTCACCGGAACAGGGGGGTTCTAAGTCCTACACCTTC. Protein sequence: CASSPEQGGSKSYTF.

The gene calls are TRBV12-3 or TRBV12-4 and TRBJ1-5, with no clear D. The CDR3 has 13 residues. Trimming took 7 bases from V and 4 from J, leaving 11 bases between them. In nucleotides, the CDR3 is TGTGCCAGCACCCTGGGCCTTAATCAGCCCCAGCATTTT. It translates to CASTLGLNQPQHF.

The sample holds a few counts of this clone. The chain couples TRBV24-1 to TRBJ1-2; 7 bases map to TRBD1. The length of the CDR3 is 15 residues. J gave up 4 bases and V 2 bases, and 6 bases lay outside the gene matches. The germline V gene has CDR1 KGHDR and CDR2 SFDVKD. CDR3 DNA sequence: TGTGCCACCAGTGATTCAAACAGGGGCGGCTATGGCTACACCTTC. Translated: CATSDSNRGGYGYTF.

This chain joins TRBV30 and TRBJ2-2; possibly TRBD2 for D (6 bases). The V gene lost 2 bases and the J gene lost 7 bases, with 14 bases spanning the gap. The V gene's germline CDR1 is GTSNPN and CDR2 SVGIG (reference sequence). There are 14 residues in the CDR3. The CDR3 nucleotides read TGTGCCTGGAGTCCTAGCGCCGAGGGCGGGGAGCTGTTTTTT. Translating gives CAWSPSAEGGELFF.

In nucleotides, the CDR3 is TGTGCCAGAGGGCTCGGGGGGACTAACACCGGGGAGCTGTTTTTT. This sequence encodes CARGLGGTNTGELFF. The rearrangement joins TRBV2 to TRBJ2-2, with 7 bases fitting TRBD2. With 9 bases clipped from V and 2 bases from J, the junction kept 9 bases outside the gene matches. CDR1 is SNHLY, CDR2 FYNNEI, per germline. The CDR3 contains 15 residues.

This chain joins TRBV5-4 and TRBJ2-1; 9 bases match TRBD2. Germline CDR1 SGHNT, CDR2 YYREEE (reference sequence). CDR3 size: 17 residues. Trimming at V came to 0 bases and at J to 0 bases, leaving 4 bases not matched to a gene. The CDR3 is CASSLGLAGSSYNEQFF. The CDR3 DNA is TGTGCCAGCAGCTTGGGGCTAGCGGGAAGCTCCTACAATGAGCAGTTCTTC.

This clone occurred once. The CDR3 protein is CATSAGGETQYF. The CDR3 bases are TGTGCCACCAGTGCCGGGGGAGAGACCCAGTACTTC. The V and J genes are TRBV24-1 and TRBJ2-5, with a possible D match to TRBD2 (6 bases). Trimming shortened V by 5 bases and J by 4 bases, and 7 bases separated the two germline ends. The CDR3 is made up of 12 amino acids. CDR1 is KGHDR, CDR2 SFDVKD, per germline.

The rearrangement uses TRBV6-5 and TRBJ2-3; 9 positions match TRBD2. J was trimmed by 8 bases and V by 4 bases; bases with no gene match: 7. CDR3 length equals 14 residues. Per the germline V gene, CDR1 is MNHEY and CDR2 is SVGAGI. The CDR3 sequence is CASSSGTSSGTQYF. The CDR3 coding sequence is TGTGCCAGCAGTTCCGGGACTAGCTCCGGTACGCAGTATTTT.

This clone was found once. This CDR3 is CASSQRNEQFF. CDR3 bases: TGTGCCAGCAGCCAGCGCAATGAGCAGTTCTTC. This chain connects TRBV3-1 (or the pseudogene TRBV3-2) to TRBJ2-1, with D uncertain. The V end was cut by 3 bases, the J end by 6 bases, with 3 bases between. This CDR3 spans 11 amino acids. CDR1 and CDR2 from the germline V gene are LGHDT and YNNKEL (reference sequence).

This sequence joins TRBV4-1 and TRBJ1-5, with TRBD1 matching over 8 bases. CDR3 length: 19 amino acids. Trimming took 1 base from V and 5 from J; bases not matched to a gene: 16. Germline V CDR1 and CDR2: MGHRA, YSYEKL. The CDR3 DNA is TGCGCCAGCAGCCAAGGGAGACTGGGGACAGGTAGACGTGATCAGCCCCAGCATTTT. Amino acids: CASSQGRLGTGRRDQPQHF.

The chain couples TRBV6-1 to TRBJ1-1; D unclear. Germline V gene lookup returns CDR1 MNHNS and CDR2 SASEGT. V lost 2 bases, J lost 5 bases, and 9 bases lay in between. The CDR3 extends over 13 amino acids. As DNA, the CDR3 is TGTGCCAGCAGTGAACGAGCGGGAACTGAAGCTTTCTTT. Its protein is CASSERAGTEAFF.